This T cell receptor (beta chain) was found in a study of blood T cell repertoires in COVID-19. Turning to the study itself: Donors in the United States, Italy and Spain gave samples during acute or convalescent COVID-19. Nucleic acid was either cDNA or gDNA, and it came from T cells, B-cell-depleted T cells, or PBMCs.

Original analysis: Nucleated cell counts were estimated from reference gene primer amplification. The method was immunoSEQ multiplex PCR; TCRdb's version includes in-frame clones alone and lacks a portion of them. The DNA gave D and trimming, while V, J and clone size come from that table. The sample shows about 180,000 clones, 88% of them seen only once. Germline V lookup: CDR1 SGHRS, CDR2 YFSETQ. The V end was cut by 4 bases, the J end by 4 bases, with 11 bases between. This CDR3 contains 13 residues. The sequenced material came from peripheral blood. This receptor was identified in a woman aged 25 to 45 with acute or convalescent COVID-19. The V call is TRBV5-1, the J call TRBJ1-1, with D hard to call. CDR3 DNA sequence: TGCGCCAGCAGCGCGGGTATTAGCACTGAAGCTTTCTTT. Its protein is CASSAGISTEAFF.